These 12 T cell receptor beta chains share one sample of origin, sequenced in a study of T-cell memory formation after mild COVID-19. TCRdb analysed the 5' RACE reads with MiXCR anew, one entry per CDR3 protein. The sample has 400,000 to 550,000 distinct CDR3 sequences; approximately 23% are singletons. Specimen: PBMCs or a T cell subset sorted from them (not recorded which). The receptor set was obtained from an adult woman who had mild COVID-19 (a few samples of this study predate the infection). Cell type and time point are not known.

The V call is TRBV10-3, the J call TRBJ1-2; D not certain. The CDR3 contains 15 residues. V was shortened by 0 bases and J by 0 bases, with 8 bases between the two germline ends. Germline CDR1 is ENHRY and CDR2 is SYGVKD. CDR3: CAISESQIPNYGYTF. Here the CDR3 DNA reads TGTGCCATCAGTGAGTCCCAGATCCCTAACTATGGCTACACCTTC.

This clonotype has only a few counts. The chain combines TRBV5-1 with TRBJ2-2; no clear D gene. The CDR3 runs 15 residues. Germline V gene data show CDR1 as SGHRS and CDR2 as YFSETQ. V gave up 2 bases and J gave up 0 bases, with 8 bases separating them. In nucleotides, the CDR3 is TGCGCCAGCAGCTTAGGCAAGACGAACACCGGGGAGCTGTTTTTT. Its translation is CASSLGKTNTGELFF.

The V gene is TRBV30, the J gene TRBJ2-2; D could derive from TRBD1 or TRBD2 (6 bases each). This CDR3 has 16 amino acids. The germline CDR1 and CDR2 sequences are GTSNPN and SVGIG (reference sequence). The V and J ends lost 1 base and 3 bases respectively, with 15 bases between them. As DNA, the CDR3 is TGTGCCTGGAGTGCACTAGGGGGGCGGCACACCGGGGAGCTGTTTTTT. Its translation is CAWSALGGRHTGELFF.

This clonotype turned up a few times. The chain is built from TRBV5-1 and TRBJ2-3, with 9 positions matching TRBD1. This CDR3 contains 15 residues. Trimming took 4 bases from V and 4 from J; bases not matched to a gene: 7. Germline V CDR1 and CDR2: SGHRS, YFSETQ. The CDR3 bases are TGCGCCAGCAGCCTAGGGACAGGGCAAGCAGATACGCAGTATTTT. It specifies CASSLGTGQADTQYF.

CDR3 sequence (DNA): TGTGCCAGCAGCGGACGCAGCAATGAGCAGTTCTTC. Translating gives CASSGRSNEQFF. The chain is built from TRBV7-9 and TRBJ2-1, with D uncertain. Germline V lookup: CDR1 SEHNR, CDR2 FQNEAQ (reference sequence). Trimming took 5 bases from V and 6 from J, leaving 8 bases between them. The CDR3 is 12 amino acids.

The chain recombines TRBV4-1 with TRBJ2-5; no clear D gene. V gave up 1 base and J gave up 6 bases, with 9 bases separating them. The length of the CDR3 is 13 residues. The germline V gene encodes CDR1 MGHRA and CDR2 YSYEKL. CDR3 DNA: TGCGCCAGCAGCCAAGTGGCCATGAAGACCCAGTACTTC. Its protein product is CASSQVAMKTQYF.

This clonotype was observed a handful of times. V is TRBV5-1 and J is TRBJ1-1; TRBD1 is a possible D gene (6 bases). From germline, CDR1 is SGHRS and CDR2 YFSETQ. The CDR3 contains 15 residues. V shed 5 bases and J shed 0 bases, with 14 bases lying between them. CDR3 coding DNA: TGCGCCAGCAGATCCGAACAGGGCCTGAACACTGAAGCTTTCTTT. Residues: CASRSEQGLNTEAFF.

V is TRBV7-8 and J is TRBJ1-5; 8 bases are shared with TRBD1. Germline lookup yields CDR1 SGHVS and CDR2 FQNEAQ. V gave up 5 bases and J gave up 1 base; unmatched junction bases: 4. This CDR3 contains 15 residues. Here the CDR3 DNA reads TGTGCCAGCAGCGCCCGGACAGGGAGCAATCAGCCCCAGCATTTT. It is translated as CASSARTGSNQPQHF.

The CDR3 DNA follows: TGTGCCAGCCCCAACCGGGGGACAGGGTACAATGAGCAGTTCTTC. This translates into CASPNRGTGYNEQFF. V usage is TRBV21-1 and J usage is TRBJ2-1; the DNA was not compared with TRBD1, the D call given in the table. TRBV21-1 is termed a pseudogene. The CDR3 length is 15 residues.

This clonotype was observed a handful of times. The chain links TRBV7-9 to TRBJ2-2; D is unclear. Trimming left V 5 bases short and J 8 bases short, with 21 bases between. CDR3 length equals 16 residues. The germline gives CDR1 SEHNR, CDR2 FQNEAQ (reference sequence). CDR3 residues: CASSPPGAALRGELFF. The CDR3 bases are TGTGCCAGCAGCCCGCCCGGTGCGGCTCTACGTGGGGAGCTGTTTTTT.

V and J are TRBV11-3 and TRBJ2-1; D might be TRBD2 (6 bases). V lost 5 bases, J lost 1 base, and 18 bases lay in between. This CDR3 region has 17 residues. CDR1 is SGHNT and CDR2 is YENEEA in the germline V gene. CDR3 residues: CASSADPRLGSYNEQFF. The CDR3 DNA reads TGTGCCAGCAGCGCAGACCCCCGACTAGGTTCCTACAATGAGCAGTTCTTC.

This clonotype ranks as medium-sized. CDR3 DNA sequence: TGTGCCAGCCCCCCCAGCGCCCCAGGCGGGAGCTCCTACGAGCAGTACTTC. It encodes CASPPSAPGGSSYEQYF. This chain uses TRBV7-9 with TRBJ2-7; the match to TRBD2 covers 7 bases. The CDR3 covers 17 residues. Trimming cost V 8 bases and J 0 bases; bases outside gene matches: 16. Germline V CDR1 and CDR2: SEHNR, FQNEAQ (reference sequence).